These 26 T cell receptor beta chains originate from one sample sequenced in a study of molecular identifiers for immune sequencing clone quantification (dated by TCRdb to between 2017 and 2018). The method was PCR. TCRdb names NextSeq 500 as the instrument used. The raw public data were reprocessed by TCRdb itself: fastp quality trimming at Q25, MiXCR clonotype calling, in-frame beta chains only. CDR3 protein duplicates are merged, each entry listing the most common genes and DNA. For this sample there are approximately 680,000 distinct CDR3 sequences; 25% appear just once. About 0.84% of the sample is in the top ten clones. Input material: naive CD8+ T cells from blood, with Jurkat cell RNA spiked in. In the paper's terms, the cell subset or site label means: FACS-sorted CD8+CD4-CCR7+CD45RA+ naive T cells. These receptors all come from a human donor in good health. Some libraries in this study had Jurkat cell RNA spiked in.

There are many counts of this clonotype. The chain joins TRBV19 to TRBJ1-1; 7 bases align to TRBD1. Trimming at V came to 9 bases and at J to 4 bases, leaving 5 bases not matched to a gene. The V gene's germline CDR1 is LNHDA and CDR2 SQIVND (reference sequence). CDR3 length: 12 amino acids. The CDR3 protein is CASRQGSTEAFF. In DNA form, the CDR3 reads TGTGCCAGCCGACAGGGATCCACTGAAGCTTTCTTT.

About this clonotype itself: This could be a read error, since a much larger clone is one nucleotide away. The rearrangement joins TRBV5-5 to TRBJ2-5, with 11 bases fitting TRBD2. Looked up from germline, CDR1 is SGHKS and CDR2 is YYEKEE (reference sequence). This CDR3 has 17 amino acids. CDR3 nucleotide sequence: TGTGCCAGCAGCTTGGAACTAGCGGGGGATTACCAAGAGCCCCAGTACTTC. This translates into CASSLELAGDYQEPQYF.

The chain uses TRBV19 and TRBJ2-1; TRBD1 agrees at 9 bases. This CDR3 is built from 15 residues. The V segment lost 7 bases and the J segment 0 bases; nucleotides outside the gene matches: 4. Germline loops: CDR1 LNHDA, CDR2 SQIVND (reference sequence). The CDR3 protein is CASKPGQGSYNEQFF. DNA of the CDR3: TGTGCCAGTAAACCGGGACAGGGCTCCTACAATGAGCAGTTCTTC.

The chain uses TRBV12-5 and TRBJ1-2; D is perhaps TRBD1 (6 bases). The germline V gene has CDR1 LGHNT and CDR2 FRNRAP. V was clipped by 6 bases and J by 8 bases, with 16 bases between them. The CDR3 loop spans 13 amino acids. This CDR3 is CASGPITGLGYTF. Here the CDR3 DNA reads TGTGCTAGTGGCCCCATCACAGGGTTGGGCTACACCTTC.

Comment on this clonotype: This may stem from a read error, because a much larger clone lies one nucleotide away. This rearrangement joins TRBV7-9 to TRBJ1-1, with D possibly TRBD1 on 5 matching bases. In germline, CDR1 is SEHNR, CDR2 FQNEAQ (reference sequence). CDR3 length: 15 residues. CDR3 amino acids: CAGSLARQLNTEAFF. CDR3 DNA sequence: TGTGCCGGCAGCTTAGCCCGACAGTTGAACACTGAAGCTTTCTTT.

In this sample, this clonotype turned up many times. The V and J genes are TRBV5-6 and TRBJ2-7; D gene unclear. CDR1 SGHDT and CDR2 YYEEEE come from the germline V gene. The length of the CDR3 is 12 residues. V was trimmed by 1 base and J by 4 bases, leaving 6 bases between them. CDR3: CASSLPGYEQYF. CDR3 coding DNA: TGTGCCAGCAGCTTGCCCGGTTACGAGCAGTACTTC. The variable domain in full, with the rest retrieved from reference TRBV5-6 and TRBJ2-7, is DAGVTQSPTHLIKTRGQQVTLRCSPKSGHDTVSWYQQALGQGPQFIFQYYEEEERQRGNFPDRFSGHQFPNYSSELNVNALLLGDSALYLCASSLPGYEQYFGPGTRLTVT.

Concerning this clonotype itself: The germline gene is not matched at one end of the junction; a read error may be the cause. This chain joins TRBV19 and TRBJ2-7; possibly TRBD1 for D (6 bases). The CDR3 covers 14 residues. The germline V gene has CDR1 LNHDA and CDR2 SQIVND (reference sequence). The CDR3 loop is CDSRDRDISYEQYF. The CDR3 DNA follows: TGTGACAGTAGGGATCGGGACATCTCCTACGAGCAGTACTTC.

This clonotype was seen more than once but under ten times. V is TRBV24-1 and J is TRBJ1-3; D remains unclear. The V and J ends lost 9 bases and 2 bases respectively, with 13 bases between them. CDR1 is KGHDR and CDR2 is SFDVKD in the germline V gene. CDR3 length: 14 amino acids. CDR3 residues: CATPPKRTGNTIYF. In DNA, the CDR3 is TGTGCCACCCCCCCGAAGCGAACTGGAAACACCATATATTTT.

Notes on this clonotype: A much larger clone lies a single base off, so this may be a read error. V and J are TRBV29-1 and TRBJ2-3; possible D gene TRBD2, 5 bases. The germline CDR1 and CDR2 sequences are SQVTM and ANQGSEA. V was cut by 8 bases and J by 6 bases, with 15 bases left in between. The CDR3 consists of 12 residues. The CDR3 DNA follows: TGCAGCTCCTTGGGAGTTGCTGATACGCAGTATTTT. Amino acid sequence: CSSLGVADTQYF.

This clonotype was counted many times. The chain employs TRBV9 and TRBJ2-3; D gene uncertain. The CDR3 has 12 residues. Trimming took 3 bases from V and 6 from J, leaving 8 bases between them. Germline CDR1 SGDLS, CDR2 YYNGEE. This CDR3 reads CASSEAPDTQYF. The CDR3 DNA follows: TGTGCCAGCAGCGAAGCCCCGGATACGCAGTATTTT.

This clonotype was seen only a few times. This chain links TRBV6-4 with TRBJ2-3, with 14 positions matching TRBD2. With 1 base clipped from V and 6 bases from J, the junction kept 9 bases outside the gene matches. Germline assignment: CDR1 MRHNA and CDR2 SNTAGT. CDR3 length: 18 residues. In DNA, the CDR3 is TGTGCCAGCAGTGACTTAGGACTAGCGGGAGGTGTGGCGGATACGCAGTATTTT. Translated, it gives CASSDLGLAGGVADTQYF.

This clonotype has a handful of counts. The rearrangement joins TRBV10-1 to TRBJ2-1; perhaps TRBD2 as D (6 bases). V was pared by 4 bases and J by 9 bases, with 13 bases between. Germline V gives CDR1 WNHNN, CDR2 SYGVQD (reference sequence). CDR3 length: 13 amino acids. CDR3 amino acids: CASSGLVWGEQFF. The DNA for the CDR3 is TGCGCCAGCAGTGGACTAGTTTGGGGTGAGCAGTTCTTC.

This clonotype was seen a few times. The chain joins TRBV3-1 to TRBJ1-1; no clear D gene. Germline V gene data show CDR1 as LGHDT and CDR2 as YNNKEL (reference sequence). With 0 bases removed from V and 4 bases from J, the gap between germline ends came to 12 bases. This CDR3 is built from 15 residues. Here the CDR3 reads CASSQELGSFTEAFF. The DNA of the CDR3 is TGTGCCAGCAGCCAAGAATTGGGATCGTTCACTGAAGCTTTCTTT.

The rearrangement uses TRBV12-3 or TRBV12-4 and TRBJ2-2; D is perhaps TRBD1 (6 bases). Deletions cut 3 bases from V and 1 base from J, with 15 bases between. This CDR3 spans 17 amino acids. In DNA, the CDR3 is TGTGCCAGCAGTTTGGAAGCATTACAGGGGAACACCGGGGAGCTGTTTTTT. Translating it yields CASSLEALQGNTGELFF.

This clonotype was counted once. Without the conserved terminal phenylalanine or tryptophan, this CDR3 likely stems from a read error. The V gene is TRBV6-5, the J gene TRBJ2-3; 7 bases align to TRBD2. The CDR3 is made up of 16 amino acids. After removal of 10 bases from V and 0 bases from J, the junction contained 13 bases not matched to a gene. CDR1 and CDR2 from the germline V gene are MNHEY and SVGAGI. CDR3 region: CATRLRAGESTDTQYL. The DNA of the CDR3 is TGTGCCACTCGGTTGAGGGCGGGGGAGAGCACAGATACGCAGTATCTT.

The V gene is TRBV20-1, the J gene TRBJ2-5, with D perhaps matching TRBD1 (6 bases). Germline V gives CDR1 DFQATT, CDR2 SNEGSKA (reference sequence). The CDR3 runs 17 residues. The V gene lost 3 bases and the J gene lost 2 bases, with 22 bases spanning the gap. The CDR3 region is CSARDLESTGIQETQYF. The CDR3, as DNA: TGCAGTGCTAGGGATTTAGAATCTACAGGGATTCAAGAGACCCAGTACTTC.

Ten or more counts support this clonotype. The chain uses TRBV13 and TRBJ2-7, with 7 positions matching TRBD2. After removal of 5 bases from V and 5 bases from J, the junction contained 3 bases not matched to a gene. CDR1 and CDR2 (germline): PRHDT, FYEKMQ (reference sequence). The CDR3 has 12 residues. CDR3 DNA sequence: TGTGCCAGCAGCCCCAGCGGGAACGAGCAGTACTTC. The encoded protein is CASSPSGNEQYF. Full variable domain (outside the CDR3, taken from reference TRBV13 and TRBJ2-7): AAGVIQSPRHLIKEKRETATLKCYPIPRHDTVYWYQQGPGQDPQFLISFYEKMQSDKGSIPDRFSAQQFSDYHSELNMSSLELGDSALYFCASSPSGNEQYFGPGTRLTVT.

This clonotype has just a few counts. This chain joins TRBV2 and TRBJ1-4, with D perhaps TRBD1 (5 bases). CDR3 length equals 13 residues. Germline V gives CDR1 SNHLY, CDR2 FYNNEI. Trimming pared 2 bases from V and 5 bases from J, leaving 6 bases between. CDR3 in amino acids: CASSEQGNEKLFF. The CDR3 coding sequence is TGTGCCAGCAGTGAACAGGGCAATGAAAAACTGTTTTTT.

As to this clonotype: A read error is possible here, since a much larger clone lies one base away. The gene calls are TRBV19 and TRBJ2-3; D is possibly TRBD2 (5 bases). The CDR3 runs to 16 residues. Germline V CDR1 and CDR2: LNHDA, SQIVND (reference sequence). The DNA for the CDR3 is TGTGCCTGTAGTATAATTGGAGGTTTGAGCACAGATACGCAGTATTTT. Amino acids: CACSIIGGLSTDTQYF. Looking up the rest from reference TRBV19 and TRBJ2-3 gives the full variable domain: DGGITQSPKYLFRKEGQNVTLSCEQNLNHDAMYWYRQDPGQGLRLIYYSQIVNDFQKGDIAEGYSVSREKKESFPLTVTSAQKNPTAFYLCACSIIGGLSTDTQYFGPGTRLTVL.

This chain connects TRBV27 to TRBJ2-7, with D unresolved. The CDR3 extends over 14 amino acids. Germline V gene lookup returns CDR1 MNHEY and CDR2 SMNVEV (reference sequence). V was pared by 5 bases and J by 3 bases, with 14 bases between. The CDR3 DNA sequence: TGTGCCAGCAGTCCCGCGTGGGGTGGCTACGAGCAGTACTTC. Protein sequence: CASSPAWGGYEQYF.

This clonotype has only a few counts. The gene calls are TRBV18 and TRBJ1-3; D gene ambiguous. CDR1 and CDR2 from the germline V gene are KGHSH and LQKENI. Trimming shortened V by 3 bases and J by 0 bases, and 9 bases separated the two germline ends. This CDR3 is 15 amino acids long. The CDR3 spells CASSPGFLSGNTIYF. The CDR3 DNA is TGTGCCAGCTCACCCGGGTTCCTCTCTGGAAACACCATATATTTT.

This clonotype was seen at least ten times. The V and J genes are TRBV7-9 and TRBJ2-7, with D perhaps assigned TRBD1 or TRBD2 (5 bases each). The CDR3 has 18 amino acids. The germline V gene encodes CDR1 SEHNR and CDR2 FQNEAQ (reference sequence). Trimming cost V 0 bases and J 2 bases, with 20 bases left between them. The CDR3 here is CASSLAAYPGREAYEQYF. The CDR3 DNA follows: TGTGCCAGCAGCTTAGCGGCTTATCCGGGACGGGAAGCCTACGAGCAGTACTTC.

This clonotype was counted a few times. This rearrangement joins TRBV30 to TRBJ2-7; maybe TRBD1 (6 bases). V dropped 0 bases and J dropped 7 bases, with 25 bases sitting between them. This CDR3 has 17 amino acids. Germline V lookup: CDR1 GTSNPN, CDR2 SVGIG (reference sequence). CDR3 loop: CAWSVRKGTPSFGEQYF. CDR3 nucleotides: TGTGCCTGGAGTGTAAGGAAAGGGACACCCTCTTTCGGGGAGCAGTACTTC.

The chain carries TRBV7-6 and TRBJ2-7; D possibly corresponds to TRBD2 (6 bases). V lost 5 bases, J lost 2 bases, and 13 bases lay in between. The length of the CDR3 is 14 residues. Germline CDR1 and CDR2: SGHVS and FNYEAQ. The CDR3 nucleotides read TGTGCCAGCAGCGACCCTAGCGAGACCTACGAGCAGTACTTC. Translated: CASSDPSETYEQYF.

With respect to this clonotype: At one end, the junction sequence differs from germline, possibly due to a read error. The CDR3 reads CAWSVAGAHIQCF. CDR3 nucleotides: TGTGCCTGGAGTGTAGCGGGGGCACACATTCAGTGCTTC. V and J are TRBV30 and TRBJ2-4, with 8 positions matching TRBD2. This CDR3 has 13 amino acids. Germline CDR1 GTSNPN, CDR2 SVGIG (reference sequence).

V usage is TRBV9 and J usage is TRBJ2-7; 8 bases agree with TRBD1. Unmatched junction bases numbered 5, after V lost 0 bases and J lost 3 bases. The CDR3 is 15 residues long. Germline CDR1 is SGDLS and CDR2 is YYNGEE. CDR3 protein: CASSVVTGGYYEQYF. CDR3 sequence (DNA): TGTGCCAGCAGCGTAGTAACAGGGGGATACTACGAGCAGTACTTC.